This TCR beta chain was observed in a study of Graves' ophthalmopathy and Graves' hyperthyroidism. RNA transcripts yielded amplified TCR beta CDR3 regions. A first-round RT-PCR used HTBI primers, followed by a second-round multiplex PCR. MiXCR was run by TCRdb on the multiplex PCR reads, yielding one entry per CDR3 protein. The data hold about 640,000 distinct CDR3 sequences, with 35% to 45% observed a single time. CDR1 LNHDA and CDR2 SQIVND come from the germline V gene (reference sequence). The CDR3 runs 18 residues. Trimming took 6 bases from V and 4 from J; bases not matched to a gene: 18. In this sample, this clonotype turned up a few times. Each diagnosis was determined on the basis of clinical symptoms, serum thyroxine, TRAb, thyroid ultrasound and orbital computed tomography.

This TCR was sampled from an adult man with Graves' ophthalmopathy. The rearrangement joins TRBV19 to TRBJ1-5; 7 positions agree with TRBD1. The sequenced material came from peripheral blood. CDR3 sequence reads: CASSIPIRGKVINQPQHF. The CDR3 bases are TGTGCCAGTAGCATCCCTATCAGGGGGAAGGTGATAAATCAGCCCCAGCATTTT.